Listed below are T cell receptor beta chains from one sample, sequenced in a study of shared clonotypes between healthy human individuals. The method was immunoSEQ multiplex PCR; TCRdb's version includes in-frame clones alone and lacks a portion of them. The table includes about 2.1 million clones, 90% to 95% detected once. Sequencing was performed on naive CD8+ T cells from PBMCs. The origin of the receptors is a man between 18 and 29 years old in good health. Some clones in this sample may be carry-over from other donors' samples. Each CDR3 is given with its conserved first and last residue. D genes are given only for firm matches. The size of a clone is reported for some rows only, either as once, few or many, or as a class for expanded clones.

d_call j_call v_call clone_size cdr3_aa cdr3_nt
TRBD1 TRBJ2-1 TRBV7-2 NA CASRPRTGGERNEQFF TGTGCCAGCAGACCGAGGACAGGGGGCGAGCGGAATGAGCAGTTCTTC
TRBD2 TRBJ2-3 TRBV7-3 once CASSLTTDSGIDTDTQYF TGTGCCAGCAGCTTAACTACGGATAGCGGGATTGACACAGATACGCAGTATTTT
NA TRBJ2-1 TRBV5-4 NA CASSSWDEQFF TGTGCCAGCAGCTCCTGGGATGAGCAGTTCTTC
TRBD2 TRBJ2-1 TRBV6-1 NA CASSEWSSGSYQLSNEQFF TGTGCCAGCAGTGAATGGTCTAGCGGGAGCTACCAGCTGAGCAATGAGCAGTTCTTC
NA TRBJ1-1 TRBV6-1 NA CASSESLEAFF TGTGCCAGCAGTGAAAGTCTTGAAGCTTTCTTT
NA TRBJ2-3 TRBV7-6 NA CASSLGTPDTQYF TGTGCCAGCAGCTTAGGGACCCCCGATACGCAGTATTTT
NA TRBJ1-2 TRBV7-9 NA CASSLDAVMNGYTF TGTGCCAGCAGCTTAGACGCGGTGATGAATGGCTACACCTTC
NA TRBJ1-2 TRBV14 once CASSQGSFGVYGYTF TGTGCCAGCAGCCAAGGTAGCTTCGGTGTCTATGGCTACACCTTC
NA TRBJ2-7 TRBV19 NA CASGRDSSYEQYF TGTGCCAGTGGGCGGGACAGCTCCTACGAGCAGTACTTC
NA TRBJ2-5 TRBV15 NA CATTEGRGFQETQYF TGTGCCACCACGGAGGGGCGAGGCTTCCAAGAGACCCAGTACTTC
TRBD1 TRBJ1-5 TRBV9 NA CASSEGGTGDQPQHF TGTGCCAGCAGCGAGGGGGGGACAGGGGATCAGCCCCAGCATTTT
NA TRBJ2-2 TRBV11-3 NA CASSPVTGELFF TGTGCCAGCAGCCCTGTAACCGGGGAGCTGTTTTTT
NA TRBJ2-3 TRBV4-2 NA CASSQDGVPDTQYF TGTGCCAGCAGCCAAGATGGAGTTCCAGATACGCAGTATTTT
NA TRBJ1-3 TRBV5-1 NA CASSSRGVSGNTIYF TGCGCCAGCAGCTCCAGGGGTGTGTCTGGAAACACCATATATTTT
TRBD2 TRBJ2-1 TRBV18 NA CASSPLSLAVYNEQFF TGTGCCAGCTCACCATTATCACTAGCGGTTTACAATGAGCAGTTCTTC
NA TRBJ2-2 TRBV6-5 NA CASSPGQHTGELFF TGTGCCAGCAGCCCCGGACAGCACACCGGGGAGCTGTTTTTT
TRBD1 TRBJ1-1 TRBV7-2 NA CASSPGGENTEAFF TGTGCCAGCAGCCCAGGGGGCGAGAACACTGAAGCTTTCTTT
TRBD1 TRBJ2-1 TRBV13 once CASSPRTGQKFF TGTGCCAGCAGCCCCCGGACAGGTCAAAAGTTCTTC
TRBD2 TRBJ2-7 TRBV27 NA CASSPGLNPYEQYF TGTGCCAGCAGCCCGGGACTAAACCCTTACGAGCAGTACTTC
TRBD2 TRBJ2-3 TRBV29-1 NA CSAGVWPGLAGSDTQYF TGCAGCGCCGGGGTTTGGCCGGGACTAGCGGGATCAGATACGCAGTATTTT
TRBD1 TRBJ1-1 TRBV9 NA CASSPPGQGAWNTEAFF TGTGCCAGCAGCCCACCGGGACAGGGGGCTTGGAACACTGAAGCTTTCTTT
TRBD1 TRBJ2-1 TRBV7-2 NA CASSLFGRGNEQFF TGTGCCAGCAGCTTATTCGGCAGGGGGAATGAGCAGTTCTTC
NA TRBJ2-7 TRBV6-5 NA CASSPDRLYEQYF TGTGCCAGCAGCCCCGACAGATTATACGAGCAGTACTTC
TRBD1 TRBJ1-2 TRBV30 NA CAWKGQGYGYTF TGTGCCTGGAAAGGACAGGGCTATGGCTACACCTTC
NA TRBJ2-7 TRBV10-3 NA CAISPLDSTYEQYF TGTGCCATCAGCCCCCTGGATTCTACCTACGAGCAGTACTTC
NA TRBJ2-1 TRBV5-1 NA CASSWGVTNEQFF TGCGCCAGCAGCTGGGGGGTAACAAATGAGCAGTTCTTC
TRBD2 TRBJ2-1 TRBV9 once CASSVGGGRTNEQFF TGTGCCAGCAGCGTAGGAGGCGGGAGGACTAATGAGCAGTTCTTC
NA TRBJ2-1 TRBV7-3 NA CASSPDAGRMISYNEQFF TGTGCCAGCAGCCCAGACGCGGGGAGAATGATCTCCTACAATGAGCAGTTCTTC
TRBD1 TRBJ1-5 TRBV30 NA CAWSRTGSNQPQHF TGTGCCTGGAGCAGGACAGGTAGCAATCAGCCCCAGCATTTT
NA TRBJ1-1 TRBV28 NA CASSLLGTNTEAFF TGTGCCAGCAGTTTATTGGGGACCAACACTGAAGCTTTCTTT
TRBD2 TRBJ2-1 TRBV9 NA CASSLAGGPHEQFF TGTGCCAGCAGCCTAGCGGGAGGCCCCCATGAGCAGTTCTTC
NA TRBJ1-1 TRBV4-3 few CASSPMGDTEAFF TGCGCCAGCAGCCCGATGGGGGACACTGAAGCTTTCTTT
NA TRBJ2-5 TRBV4-1 NA CASSQDLTLGETQYF TGCGCCAGCAGCCAAGATCTGACCTTGGGGGAGACCCAGTACTTC
TRBD1 TRBJ1-1 TRBV4-2 NA CASSPGQGGTEAFF TGTGCCAGCAGCCCGGGACAGGGAGGCACTGAAGCTTTCTTT
NA TRBJ2-1 TRBV11-2 NA CASSLVGAGDEQFF TGTGCCAGCAGCTTAGTTGGGGCCGGCGATGAGCAGTTCTTC
TRBD1 TRBJ1-2 TRBV27 NA CASSLSRGLGYTF TGTGCCAGCAGTTTATCAAGGGGGCTGGGCTACACCTTC
NA TRBJ2-7 TRBV10-3 NA CAISEFGTTYEQYF TGTGCCATCAGTGAGTTCGGAACCACCTACGAGCAGTACTTC
TRBD1 TRBJ2-2 TRBV2 NA CASHRDRGLTGELFF TGTGCCAGCCACCGGGACAGGGGGTTAACCGGGGAGCTGTTTTTT
TRBD2 TRBJ2-1 TRBV7-9 NA CASSSTSAYNEQFF TGTGCCAGCAGCTCCACTAGCGCCTACAATGAGCAGTTCTTC
TRBD2 TRBJ2-1 TRBV10-3 NA CAIRASGSLASHEQFF TGTGCCATCAGGGCTAGCGGGAGTCTCGCGAGCCATGAGCAGTTCTTC
NA TRBJ2-1 TRBV4-1 NA CASSQDLGRSYNEQFF TGCGCCAGCAGCCAAGATCTCGGACGCTCCTACAATGAGCAGTTCTTC
TRBD1 TRBJ1-1 TRBV6-5 NA CASRPTGTYEAFF TGTGCCAGCAGACCGACAGGGACCTATGAAGCTTTCTTT
NA TRBJ2-6 TRBV7-9 NA CASSSVLGAVGANVLTF TGTGCCAGCAGCTCGGTGTTGGGGGCTGTTGGGGCCAACGTCCTGACTTTC
TRBD2 TRBJ2-3 TRBV7-8 NA CASSLGGRPTDTQYF TGTGCCAGCAGCTTAGGCGGGAGGCCCACAGATACGCAGTATTTT
TRBD1 TRBJ1-1 TRBV5-6 NA CASSLGWDSEAFF TGTGCCAGCAGCTTGGGATGGGACAGCGAAGCTTTCTTT
TRBD1 TRBJ2-3 TRBV14 NA CASSQVETGYSNTQYF TGTGCCAGCAGCCAAGTCGAGACAGGGTACTCAAATACGCAGTATTTT
NA TRBJ1-1 TRBV19 NA CASSTQQGGQRPAFF TGTGCCAGTAGTACCCAACAGGGAGGGCAGCGACCGGCTTTCTTT
NA TRBJ1-4 TRBV7-9 NA CASSLHLGRSTNEKLFF TGTGCCAGCAGCTTGCACCTGGGACGTTCAACTAATGAAAAACTGTTTTTT
NA TRBJ1-1 TRBV5-6 NA CASSPGGGWGTEAFF TGTGCCAGCAGCCCCGGAGGGGGATGGGGCACTGAAGCTTTCTTT
TRBD2 TRBJ2-7 TRBV2 NA CASSATSDSYEQYF TGTGCCAGCAGTGCGACTAGCGACTCCTACGAGCAGTACTTC
NA TRBJ1-4 TRBV27 NA CASSFSRNEKLFF TGTGCCAGCAGTTTTTCGCGGAATGAAAAACTGTTTTTT